These 9 T cell receptor beta chains were sequenced from one sample in a study of siplizumab effects on memory and regulatory T cells. Some clones are missing from TCRdb's copy, which holds only in-frame ones; the method was immunoSEQ multiplex PCR. The sample yields 90,000 to 150,000 clones, roughly 95% seen once. Source material: non-Treg CD4+ T cells sorted from blood. The receptors come from a human donor in good health.

In DNA form, the CDR3 reads TGCGCCAGCAGCTCCGGGACGGGGAACACCATATATTTT. Encoded protein: CASSSGTGNTIYF. The rearrangement joins TRBV5-1 to TRBJ1-3, with D perhaps TRBD1 (5 bases). Germline loops: CDR1 SGHRS, CDR2 YFSETQ. V was clipped by 3 bases and J by 7 bases, with 11 bases between them. This CDR3 spans 13 amino acids.

This chain joins TRBV6-1 and TRBJ2-5; perhaps TRBD1 as D (6 bases). This CDR3 spans 16 amino acids. V was cut by 1 base and J by 4 bases, with 16 bases left in between. The germline V gene encodes CDR1 MNHNS and CDR2 SASEGT. The CDR3 DNA reads as TGTGCCAGCAGTGAAGTGCCAGGGGCGCGGACAGAGACCCAGTACTTC. As protein: CASSEVPGARTETQYF.

The genes are TRBV7-9 and TRBJ1-5; D not resolved. In germline, CDR1 is SEHNR, CDR2 FQNEAQ (reference sequence). The length of the CDR3 is 15 residues. With 5 bases removed from V and 1 base from J, the gap between germline ends came to 12 bases. The CDR3 region has the DNA TGTGCCAGCAGCGAGGACGGCGTGAGCAATCAGCCCCAGCATTTT. Protein product: CASSEDGVSNQPQHF.

CDR3 residues: CASRGGTSTDTQYF. CDR3 DNA sequence: TGCGCCAGCAGGGGGGGTACTAGCACAGATACGCAGTATTTT. J is TRBJ2-3 and V is TRBV5-1, with TRBD2 as a possible D gene (6 bases). CDR3 length equals 14 residues. CDR1 and CDR2 from the germline V gene are SGHRS and YFSETQ. Trimming shortened V by 5 bases and J by 0 bases, and 10 bases separated the two germline ends.

The rearrangement uses TRBV7-2 and TRBJ2-3; 9 bases map to TRBD2. V shed 0 bases and J 4 bases; nucleotides not matched to a gene: 8. The germline gives CDR1 SGHTA, CDR2 FQGNSA. This CDR3 has 17 amino acids. CDR3 in amino acids: CASSLASAGGLADTQYF. CDR3 DNA sequence: TGTGCCAGCAGCTTAGCTTCGGCGGGGGGGCTGGCAGATACGCAGTATTTT. The whole variable domain, remainder taken from reference TRBV7-2 and TRBJ2-3, is GAGVSQSPSNKVTEKGKDVELRCDPISGHTALYWYRQSLGQGLEFLIYFQGNSAPDKSGLPSDRFSAERTGGSVSTLTIQRTQQEDSAVYLCASSLASAGGLADTQYFGPGTRLTVL.

V and J are TRBV9 and TRBJ2-3; D not resolved. This CDR3 comprises 15 residues. Germline V CDR1 and CDR2: SGDLS, YYNGEE. V was trimmed by 0 bases and J by 2 bases, leaving 10 bases between them. The CDR3, as DNA: TGTGCCAGCAGCGTAGAAGGCAGAAACACAGATACGCAGTATTTT. Encoded protein: CASSVEGRNTDTQYF.

The CDR3 DNA reads as TGTGCCAGCAGCTGGGCCGGGACTAGCGGGGGGGCTTCAGATACGCAGTATTTT. Translating it yields CASSWAGTSGGASDTQYF. The rearrangement joins TRBV7-3 to TRBJ2-3, with TRBD2 matching 16 bases. Germline CDR1 SGHTA, CDR2 FQGTGA. This CDR3 has 18 amino acids. Germline trimming cut 4 bases from V and 4 bases from J; bases unmatched to any gene: 8.

V usage is TRBV5-6 and J usage is TRBJ2-2, with D unclear. The CDR3 has 16 amino acids. Germline assignment: CDR1 SGHDT and CDR2 YYEEEE. Trimming took off 4 bases at V and 5 bases at J, with 18 bases between the two ends. CDR3 loop: CASSPPDALGTGELFF. The CDR3 nucleotides are TGTGCCAGCAGCCCCCCGGACGCCTTAGGTACCGGGGAGCTGTTTTTT.

This chain uses TRBV12-5 with TRBJ2-3; no reliable D call. Trimming took off 0 bases at V and 2 bases at J, with 9 bases between the two ends. The V gene's germline CDR1 is LGHNT and CDR2 FRNRAP. This CDR3 is 15 amino acids long. The CDR3 DNA sequence: TGTGCTAGTGGTTTGGTATTAGCCGTCACAGATACGCAGTATTTT. This gives the protein CASGLVLAVTDTQYF.